The clone carrying this T cell receptor (beta chain) came up a few times. Antigen: not known. This entry belongs to a study of spatial heterogeneity in lung cancer. Study-level information: Each time, sequencing found more beta-chain sequences than alpha-chain sequences. In tumor regions, TCR transcript counts tracked strongly with a T cell module score from matched bulk RNA-seq. Study-wide findings and caveats: Mutation tallies in tumors tracked expanded intratumoral alpha and beta TCR counts.

The time point: sample taken at primary tumor resection. CDR1 DFQATT and CDR2 SNEGSKA come from the germline V gene (reference sequence). The CDR3 extends over 15 amino acids. With 6 bases removed from V and 5 bases from J, the gap between germline ends came to 22 bases. Each CDR3 protein is one row after TCRdb ran MiXCR on the 5' RACE reads. This repertoire shows almost 7,500 distinct CDR3 sequences, roughly a tenth found once; its top ten account for 8% to 11%. The chain links TRBV20-1 to TRBJ1-1; D is possibly TRBD1 (6 bases). Source: lung tumor tissue, taken at surgery. The receptor comes from a female donor with early-stage non-small cell lung cancer. The CDR3 DNA reads as TGCAGTGCGCTTCCCAGGGACAAGGTTGGAACTGAAGCTTTCTTT. Its protein is CSALPRDKVGTEAFF.